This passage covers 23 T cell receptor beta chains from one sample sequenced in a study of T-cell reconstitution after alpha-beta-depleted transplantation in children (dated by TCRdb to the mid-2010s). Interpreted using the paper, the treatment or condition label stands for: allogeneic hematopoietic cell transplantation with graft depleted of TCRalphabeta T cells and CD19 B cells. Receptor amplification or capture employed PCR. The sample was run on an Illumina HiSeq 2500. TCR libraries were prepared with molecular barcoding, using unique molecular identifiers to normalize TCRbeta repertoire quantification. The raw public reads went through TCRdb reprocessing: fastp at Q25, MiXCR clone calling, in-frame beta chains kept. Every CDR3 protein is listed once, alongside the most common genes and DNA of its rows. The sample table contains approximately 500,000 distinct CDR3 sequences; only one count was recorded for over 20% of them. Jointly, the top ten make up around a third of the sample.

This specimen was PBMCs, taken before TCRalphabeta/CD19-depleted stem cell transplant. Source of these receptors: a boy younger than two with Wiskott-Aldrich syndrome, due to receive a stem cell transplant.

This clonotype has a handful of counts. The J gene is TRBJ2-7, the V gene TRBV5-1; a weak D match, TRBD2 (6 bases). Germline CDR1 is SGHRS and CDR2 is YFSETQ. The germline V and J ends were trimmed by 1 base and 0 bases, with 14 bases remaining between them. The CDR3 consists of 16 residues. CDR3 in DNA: TGCGCCAGCAGCTTGCCTCGGCTAGCGACCTCCTACGAGCAGTACTTC. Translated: CASSLPRLATSYEQYF.

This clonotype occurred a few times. CDR3 region: CASSLRPGGLPGYTF. Here the CDR3 DNA reads TGTGCCAGCAGCCTAAGACCGGGAGGGCTTCCCGGCTACACCTTC. The chain couples TRBV7-6 to TRBJ1-2, with D unresolved. V lost 5 bases and J lost 8, with 21 bases in between. This CDR3 is 15 amino acids long. Germline lookup yields CDR1 SGHVS and CDR2 FNYEAQ.

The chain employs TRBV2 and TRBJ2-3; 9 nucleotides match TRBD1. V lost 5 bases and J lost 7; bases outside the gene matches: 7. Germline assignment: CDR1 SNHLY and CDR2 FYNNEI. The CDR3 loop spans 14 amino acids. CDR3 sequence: CASSQQTGGYTQYF. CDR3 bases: TGTGCCAGCAGTCAACAGACAGGGGGGTATACGCAGTATTTT.

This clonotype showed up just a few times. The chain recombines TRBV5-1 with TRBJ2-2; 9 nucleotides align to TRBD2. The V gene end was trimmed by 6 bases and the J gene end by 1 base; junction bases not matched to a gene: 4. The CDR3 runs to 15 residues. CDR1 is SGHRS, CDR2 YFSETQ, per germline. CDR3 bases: TGCGCCAGCACTACGACTAGCGGGAACACCGGGGAGCTGTTTTTT. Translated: CASTTTSGNTGELFF.

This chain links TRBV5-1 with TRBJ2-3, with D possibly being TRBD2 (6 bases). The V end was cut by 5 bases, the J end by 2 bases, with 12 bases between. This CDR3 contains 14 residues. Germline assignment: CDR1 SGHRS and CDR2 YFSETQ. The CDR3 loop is CASRPGLNTDTQYF. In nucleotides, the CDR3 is TGCGCCAGCAGACCGGGACTTAACACAGATACGCAGTATTTT.

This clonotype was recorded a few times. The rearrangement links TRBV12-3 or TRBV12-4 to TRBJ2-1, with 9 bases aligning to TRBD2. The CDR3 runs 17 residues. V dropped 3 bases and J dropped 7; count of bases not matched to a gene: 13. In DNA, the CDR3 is TGTGCCAGCAGTTTCGGGCTCGGACTAGCGACCCAGAATGAGCAGTTCTTC. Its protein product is CASSFGLGLATQNEQFF.

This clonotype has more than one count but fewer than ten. CDR3 sequence reads: CATKLAQDEQFF. The CDR3 nucleotides read TGTGCCACCAAGCTAGCGCAGGATGAGCAGTTCTTC. This chain uses TRBV24-1 with TRBJ2-1; TRBD2 is a possible D gene (6 bases). V lost 8 bases, J lost 8 bases, and 12 bases lay in between. The germline V gene has CDR1 KGHDR and CDR2 SFDVKD. The CDR3 is 12 residues long.

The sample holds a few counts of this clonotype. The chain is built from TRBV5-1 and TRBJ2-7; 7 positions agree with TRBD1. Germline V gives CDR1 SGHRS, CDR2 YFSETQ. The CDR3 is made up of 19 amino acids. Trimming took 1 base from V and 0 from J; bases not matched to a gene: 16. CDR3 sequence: CASSLQLGTVGDTSYEQYF. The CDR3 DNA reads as TGCGCCAGCAGCTTGCAATTGGGGACAGTGGGGGACACCTCCTACGAGCAGTACTTC. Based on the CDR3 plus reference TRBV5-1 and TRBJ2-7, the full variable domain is KAGVTQTPRYLIKTRGQQVTLSCSPISGHRSVSWYQQTPGQGLQFLFEYFSETQRNKGNFPGRFSGRQFSNSRSEMNVSTLELGDSALYLCASSLQLGTVGDTSYEQYFGPGTRLTVT.

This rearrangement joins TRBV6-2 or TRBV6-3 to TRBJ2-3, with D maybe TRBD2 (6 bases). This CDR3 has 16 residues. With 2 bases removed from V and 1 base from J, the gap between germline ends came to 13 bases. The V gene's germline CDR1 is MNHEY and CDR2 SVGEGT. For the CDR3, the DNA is TGTGCCAGCAGTTACGATGGGGCTAGCGGCACAGATACGCAGTATTTT. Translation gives CASSYDGASGTDTQYF.

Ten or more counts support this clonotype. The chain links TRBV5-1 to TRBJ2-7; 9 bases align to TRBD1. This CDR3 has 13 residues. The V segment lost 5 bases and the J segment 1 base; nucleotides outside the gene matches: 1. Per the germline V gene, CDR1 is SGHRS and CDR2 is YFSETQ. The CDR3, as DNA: TGCGCCAGCAGAGACAGGGGGTCCTACGAGCAGTACTTC. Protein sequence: CASRDRGSYEQYF.

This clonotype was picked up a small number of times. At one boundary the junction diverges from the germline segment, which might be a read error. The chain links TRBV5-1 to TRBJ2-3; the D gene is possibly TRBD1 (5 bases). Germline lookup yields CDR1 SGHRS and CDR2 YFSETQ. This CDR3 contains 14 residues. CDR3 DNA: TGTGCCAGCAGCTTATTAGGGGCCACAGATACGCAGTATTTT. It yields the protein CASSLLGATDTQYF.

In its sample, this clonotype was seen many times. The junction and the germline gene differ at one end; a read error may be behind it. DNA for the CDR3: TGCGCCAGCAGCTTGAAGTATGAGCAGTTCTTC. Residues: CASSLKYEQFF. The chain has TRBV28 and TRBJ2-1, with D uncertain. Germline V CDR1 and CDR2: MDHEN, SYDVKM. The CDR3 runs 11 residues. The full variable domain, with the rest looked up from reference TRBV28 and TRBJ2-1, is DVKVTQSSRYLVKRTGEKVFLECVQDMDHENMFWYRQDPGLGLRLIYFSYDVKMKEKGDIPEGYSVSREKKERFSLILESASTNQTSMYLCASSLKYEQFFGPGTRLTVL.

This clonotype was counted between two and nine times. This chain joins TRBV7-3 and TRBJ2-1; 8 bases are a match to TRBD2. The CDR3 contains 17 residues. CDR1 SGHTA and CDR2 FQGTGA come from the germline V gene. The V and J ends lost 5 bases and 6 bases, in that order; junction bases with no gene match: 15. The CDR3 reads CASSLRGGDALLNEQFF. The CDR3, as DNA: TGTGCCAGCAGCCTCCGGGGGGGGGACGCCCTACTCAATGAGCAGTTCTTC.

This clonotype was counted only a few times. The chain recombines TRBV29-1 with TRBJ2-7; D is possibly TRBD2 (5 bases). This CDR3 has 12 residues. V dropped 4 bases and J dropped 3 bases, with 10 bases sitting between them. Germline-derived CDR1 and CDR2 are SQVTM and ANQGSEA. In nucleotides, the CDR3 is TGCAGCGTTGTGGAAACTAGCTACGAGCAGTACTTC. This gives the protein CSVVETSYEQYF.

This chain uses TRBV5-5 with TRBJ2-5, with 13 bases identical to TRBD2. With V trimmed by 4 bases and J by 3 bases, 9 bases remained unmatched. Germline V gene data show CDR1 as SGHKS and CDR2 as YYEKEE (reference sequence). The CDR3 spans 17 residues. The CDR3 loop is CASSRTWTSGSEETQYF. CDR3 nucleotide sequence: TGTGCCAGCAGCAGAACATGGACTAGCGGGAGTGAAGAGACCCAGTACTTC.

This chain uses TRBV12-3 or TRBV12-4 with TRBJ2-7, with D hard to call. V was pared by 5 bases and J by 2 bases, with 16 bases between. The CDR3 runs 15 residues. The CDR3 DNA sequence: TGTGCCAGCAGTCGAGAGGAAGGTGGAACCTACGAGCAGTACTTC. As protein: CASSREEGGTYEQYF.

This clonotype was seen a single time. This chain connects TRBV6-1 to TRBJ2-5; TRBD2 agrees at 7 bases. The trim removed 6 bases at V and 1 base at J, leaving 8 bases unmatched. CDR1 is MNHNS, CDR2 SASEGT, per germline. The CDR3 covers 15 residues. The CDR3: CASSTSSGGQETQYF. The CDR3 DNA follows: TGTGCCAGCAGCACGTCTAGCGGAGGCCAAGAGACCCAGTACTTC.

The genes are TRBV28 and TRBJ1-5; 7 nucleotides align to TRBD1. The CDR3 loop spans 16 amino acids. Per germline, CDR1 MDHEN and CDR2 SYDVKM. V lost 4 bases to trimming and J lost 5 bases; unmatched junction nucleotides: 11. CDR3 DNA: TGTGCCAGCAGTTCCTACAGGGGCCTGGGGTATCAGCCCCAGCATTTT. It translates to CASSSYRGLGYQPQHF.

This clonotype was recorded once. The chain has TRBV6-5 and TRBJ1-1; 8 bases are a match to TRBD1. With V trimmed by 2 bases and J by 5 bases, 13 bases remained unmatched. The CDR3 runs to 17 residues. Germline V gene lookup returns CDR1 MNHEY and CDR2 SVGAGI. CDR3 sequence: CASSYTARQGRRTEAFF. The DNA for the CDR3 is TGTGCCAGCAGTTACACCGCAAGACAGGGGAGGAGGACTGAAGCTTTCTTT.

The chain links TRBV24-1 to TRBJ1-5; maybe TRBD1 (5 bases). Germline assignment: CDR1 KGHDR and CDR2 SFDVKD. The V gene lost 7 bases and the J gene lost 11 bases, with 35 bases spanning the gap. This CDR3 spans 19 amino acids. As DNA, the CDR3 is TGTGCCACCAGCATGGTAATAACGTGGGTGGGACCCCAATCAGGGTCCCAGCATTTT. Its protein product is CATSMVITWVGPQSGSQHF.

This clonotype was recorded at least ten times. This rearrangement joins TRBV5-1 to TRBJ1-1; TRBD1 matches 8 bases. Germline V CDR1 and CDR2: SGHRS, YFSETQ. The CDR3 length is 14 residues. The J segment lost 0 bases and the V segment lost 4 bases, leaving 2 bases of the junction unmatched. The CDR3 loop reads CASSQTGVNTEAFF. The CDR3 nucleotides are TGCGCCAGCAGCCAGACAGGGGTGAACACTGAAGCTTTCTTT.

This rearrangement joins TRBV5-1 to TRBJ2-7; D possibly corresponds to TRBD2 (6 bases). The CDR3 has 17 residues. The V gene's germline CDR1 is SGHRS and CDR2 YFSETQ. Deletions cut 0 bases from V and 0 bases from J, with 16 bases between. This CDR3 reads CASSLGKSSAHSYEQYF. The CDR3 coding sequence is TGCGCCAGCAGCTTGGGGAAATCTAGCGCCCACTCCTACGAGCAGTACTTC.

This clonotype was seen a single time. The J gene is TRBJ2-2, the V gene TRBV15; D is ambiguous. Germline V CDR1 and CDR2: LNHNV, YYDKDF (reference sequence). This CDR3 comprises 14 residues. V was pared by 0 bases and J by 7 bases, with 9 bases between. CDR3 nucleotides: TGTGCCACCAGCAGAGATCAAGGCGACGGGGAGCTGTTTTTT. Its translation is CATSRDQGDGELFF.